The clone carrying this T cell receptor beta chain was observed a few times. V lost 4 bases to trimming and J lost 7 bases; unmatched junction nucleotides: 14. This CDR3 is 16 amino acids long. CDR1 is MNHEY and CDR2 is SVGEGT in the germline V gene. This record belongs to a study of blood T cell repertoires in COVID-19. Original methodology: Reference gene primer amplification gave nucleated cell count estimates. Libraries were prepared by immunoSEQ multiplex PCR; TCRdb keeps only in-frame clonotypes and omits some of them. V and J calls and clone size are given by that table; D and trimming were obtained from the DNA. The profile shows some 160,000 clones, roughly nine tenths of them singletons.

The specimen sequenced was peripheral blood. This TCR was recovered from a woman aged 55-70 years with active COVID-19. This rearrangement joins TRBV6-2 or TRBV6-3 to TRBJ2-7, with 9 bases that match TRBD1. The CDR3 protein is CASSSTGGRATGEQYF. In DNA form, the CDR3 reads TGTGCCAGCAGTTCCACAGGGGGCAGAGCGACGGGTGAGCAGTACTTC.